Below are 14 T cell receptor beta chains sequenced from a single sample in a study of T cells in women clearing cervical HPV infection (dated by TCRdb to between 2017 and 2018). Libraries were built with the immunoSEQ multiplex PCR assay. Imported from immuneACCESS, the table was reduced by TCRdb to in-frame sequences with V and J called. These copies leave out some clones; in studies compared against another copy, an unresolved V gene accounts for under half, and the cause of the remainder is not known. The sample table records 25,000 to 35,000 clones. Clones ranked in the top ten supply 4.2% of the sample. Sample: blood buffy coat. These receptors were obtained from a woman between 18 and 75 years old with a cervical HPV16 infection that either progressed to CIN3+ or cleared (not recorded which).

Concerning this clone itself: Sequencing ends 3 residues short of the CDR3 end; the germline J gene provides the rest. The chain has TRBV10-3 and TRBJ2-1; a weak D match, TRBD2 (5 bases). The V end was cut by 5 bases, the J end by 0 bases, with 8 bases between. Germline CDR1 ENHRY, CDR2 SYGVKD. This CDR3 has 14 residues. The part of the CDR3 DNA that was read is TGTGCCATCAGTCAGCGGAGCTCCTACAATGAG. Its translation is CAISQRSSYNE. The whole CDR3 sequence is CAISQRSSYNEQFF.

With regard to this clone: The CDR3 end is not reached by the read, which stops 3 residues before it; the germline J gene fills it in. V is TRBV7-9 and J is TRBJ2-7; 7 bases line up with TRBD2. The V and J ends lost 4 bases and 3 bases, in that order; junction bases with no gene match: 9. Germline V lookup: CDR1 SEHNR, CDR2 FQNEAQ (reference sequence). This CDR3 comprises 15 residues. Here the CDR3 reads CASSSASGAYYEQYF. The CDR3 bases that were read are TGTGCCAGCAGCTCAGCTAGCGGAGCCTACTACGAG.

Note on this clone: Read coverage stops 3 residues before the CDR3 terminus; the germline J gene supplies the remainder. V usage is TRBV2 and J usage is TRBJ1-2; D perhaps matches TRBD1 (5 bases). Trimming pared 7 bases from V and 4 bases from J, leaving 13 bases between. This CDR3 is 13 amino acids long. Germline V gives CDR1 SNHLY, CDR2 FYNNEI. The CDR3 DNA, read in part, is TGTGCCAGCACCAGGGCATTGGTCTATGGC. Protein sequence: CASTRALVYG. The entire CDR3 sequence reads CASTRALVYGYTF.

To note about this clone: The read is 3 residues too short to cover the CDR3 end, so that end is filled in from the germline J gene. V gene TRBV20-1 combines with J gene TRBJ2-7, with TRBD2 matching 13 bases. V lost 8 bases to trimming and J lost 5 bases; unmatched junction nucleotides: 3. CDR3 length: 12 amino acids. Germline V gives CDR1 DFQATT, CDR2 SNEGSKA (reference sequence). The sequenced CDR3 bases are TGCAGTACCGGGACTAGCGGGAACGAG. The encoded protein is CSTGTSGNE. The complete CDR3 sequence is CSTGTSGNEQYF.

Details on this clone: The CDR3 is cut off 3 residues early in the read; its end comes from the germline J gene. The chain has TRBV7-2 and TRBJ1-1; TRBD1 might be the D (6 bases). The CDR3 has 14 amino acids. The germline CDR1 and CDR2 sequences are SGHTA and FQGNSA. Trimming took 3 bases from V and 4 from J, leaving 12 bases between them. This CDR3 reads CASSFGTSGTEAFF. The part of the CDR3 DNA that was read is TGTGCCAGCAGCTTCGGGACATCTGGCACTGAA. Together with reference TRBV7-2 and TRBJ1-1, the CDR3 gives the full variable domain: GAGVSQSPSNKVTEKGKDVELRCDPISGHTALYWYRQSLGQGLEFLIYFQGNSAPDKSGLPSDRFSAERTGGSVSTLTIQRTQQEDSAVYLCASSFGTSGTEAFFGQGTRLTVV.

With regard to this clone: The read falls 3 residues short of the CDR3 end, and the missing part is taken from the germline J gene. The chain links TRBV6-1 to TRBJ1-2; TRBD1 matches at 9 bases. The CDR3 covers 14 residues. Germline V CDR1 and CDR2: MNHNS, SASEGT. The CDR3 loop reads CASSELGDREGYTF. The CDR3 DNA, read in part, is TGTGCCAGCAGTGAACTGGGGGACAGGGAGGGC.

As to this clone: Sequencing ends 3 residues short of the CDR3 end; the germline J gene provides the rest. The rearrangement links TRBV18 to TRBJ2-7; D might be TRBD1 (5 bases). V was shortened by 2 bases and J by 2 bases, with 13 bases between the two germline ends. Per germline, CDR1 KGHSH and CDR2 LQKENI. This CDR3 contains 15 residues. CDR3: CASSPGSDRTYEQYF. The sequenced CDR3 bases are TGTGCCAGCTCACCAGGGTCCGACAGAACCTACGAG.

Note on this clone: The missing CDR3 end, 3 residues past where the read stops, is filled in from the germline J gene. V and J are TRBV18 and TRBJ2-5; the D is unclear. The CDR3 totals 18 residues. Germline V CDR1 and CDR2: KGHSH, LQKENI. Trimming removed 0 bases from V and 2 bases from J, with 19 bases in between. Partial CDR3 DNA: TGTGCCAGCTCACCACCGAAAGGTCCCTCTCCCATACAAGAGACC. Translating it yields CASSPPKGPSPIQET. The entire CDR3 reads CASSPPKGPSPIQETQYF.

Concerning this clone itself: The read falls 3 residues short of the CDR3 end, and the missing part is taken from the germline J gene. The chain uses TRBV14 and TRBJ2-1; D perhaps matches TRBD2 (6 bases). Germline values: CDR1 SGHDN, CDR2 FVKESK. The CDR3 contains 16 residues. The V end lost 1 base, the J end lost 3 bases, and 13 bases lay between the germline ends. The DNA read from the CDR3 is TGTGCCAGCAGCCAAGTTCGGATGGGGGGCTACAATGAG. Amino acid sequence: CASSQVRMGGYNE. The CDR3 in full is CASSQVRMGGYNEQFF. The full variable domain, with the rest looked up from reference TRBV14 and TRBJ2-1, is EAGVTQFPSHSVIEKGQTVTLRCDPISGHDNLYWYRRVMGKEIKFLLHFVKESKQDESGMPNNRFLAERTGGTYSTLKVQPAELEDSGVYFCASSQVRMGGYNEQFFGPGTRLTVL.

A remark on this clone: The sequenced fragment ends 3 residues before the CDR3 boundary, so the rest is inferred from the germline J gene. This chain uses TRBV6-2 or TRBV6-3 with TRBJ1-1; 8 bases agree with TRBD1. The CDR3 totals 14 residues. Germline CDR1 reads MNHEY; CDR2 reads SVGEGT. This chain's CDR3 is CASSKHGQGMEAFF. CDR3 DNA, as far as it was read: TGTGCCAGCAGTAAACACGGACAGGGAATGGAG.

Comments on this clone: The read stops 3 residues short of the end of the CDR3; the missing end is completed from the germline J gene. V is TRBV19 and J is TRBJ2-7; 7 positions match TRBD1. The CDR3 spans 15 residues. The ends lost 5 bases at V and 2 bases at J; junction bases unmatched: 9. CDR1 is LNHDA, CDR2 SQIVND, per germline (reference sequence). The covered CDR3 bases are TGTGCCAGTAGTGCAAGGGACAGCTTGACCTACGAG. Translated, it gives CASSARDSLTYE. The CDR3 reads in full as CASSARDSLTYEQYF.

Details on this clone: The missing CDR3 end, 3 residues past where the read stops, is filled in from the germline J gene. The rearrangement links TRBV7-2 to TRBJ1-1; D unclear. CDR3 length: 14 residues. Per the germline V gene, CDR1 is SGHTA and CDR2 is FQGNSA. Trimming cost V 7 bases and J 1 base, with 13 bases left between them. The CDR3 loop reads CASNPYRGNTEAFF. CDR3 DNA (partial): TGTGCCAGCAACCCCTATCGGGGGAACACTGAA.

Partial CDR3 DNA: TGTGCCTGGAGTGCTAGACCCACTAGTACAGATACG. It encodes CAWSARPTSTDT. The entire CDR3 protein is CAWSARPTSTDTQYF. The chain combines TRBV30 with TRBJ2-3; TRBD2 is a possible D gene (5 bases). With the read ending 3 residues before the CDR3 end, the germline J gene is used to fill in that end. Trimming removed 1 base from V and 3 bases from J, with 14 bases in between. The CDR3 totals 15 residues. Germline V gives CDR1 GTSNPN, CDR2 SVGIG (reference sequence).

About this clone: The CDR3 is cut off 3 residues early in the read; its end comes from the germline J gene. The rearrangement links TRBV5-1 to TRBJ2-2; 7 bases are a match to TRBD1. The J segment lost 7 bases and the V segment lost 0 bases, leaving 3 bases of the junction unmatched. CDR3 length: 14 residues. Germline CDR1 and CDR2: SGHRS and YFSETQ. CDR3 in amino acids: CASSLVGGGGELFF. The sequenced part of the CDR3 DNA is TGCGCCAGCAGCTTGGTAGGGGGCGGCGGGGAG.